This is a list of T cell receptor beta chains from one sample in a study of blood T cell repertoires in COVID-19. TCRdb's table, derived via immunoSEQ multiplex PCR, lists solely in-frame clones and lacks some. The table has about 230,000 clones, roughly 80% seen once. Sequencing was done on a sample of peripheral blood. These TCRs come from a woman of 80 years or more with COVID-19, enrolled during active disease. Both conserved end residues are part of each CDR3. D genes are given only for firm matches. A clone size is listed for some rows: how often the clone was seen (once, few, many), or a class if it is expanded.

CASSASGRTDTQYF,TGTGCCAGCAGTGCTAGCGGGAGGACAGATACGCAGTATTTT,TRBJ2-3,TRBD2,.,TRBV28
CASSHHALLNYGYTF,TGTGCCAGCAGCCACCACGCGCTCTTAAACTATGGCTACACCTTC,TRBJ1-2,.,.,TRBV7-9
CASTIGGVLDTQYF,TGCGCCAGCACCATCGGGGGGGTCCTAGATACGCAGTATTTT,TRBJ2-3,TRBD2,once,TRBV5-1
CASSRVGETQYF,TGTGCCAGTAGTAGGGTCGGGGAGACCCAGTACTTC,TRBJ2-5,.,.,TRBV19
CASSRTGELFF,TGTGCCAGCAGCCGCACCGGGGAGCTGTTTTTT,TRBJ2-2,.,.,TRBV11-3
CASSYSSFGGSGDTQYF,TGTGCCAGCAGTTACTCGTCGTTTGGGGGCTCGGGAGATACGCAGTATTTT,TRBJ2-3,.,.,TRBV6-2/TRBV6-3
CASSATGNTEAFF,TGTGCCAGCAGCGCTACAGGGAACACTGAAGCTTTCTTT,TRBJ1-1,.,few,TRBV9
CASSFTGLYSGNTIYF,TGTGCCAGCAGCTTTACAGGGCTTTACTCTGGAAACACCATATATTTT,TRBJ1-3,.,.,TRBV7-9
CASSPGDSQYF,TGTGCCAGCTCACCGGGGGACAGCCAGTACTTC,TRBJ2-7,TRBD1,.,TRBV18
CSVGMRNQPQHF,TGCAGCGTTGGAATGCGTAATCAGCCCCAGCATTTT,TRBJ1-5,.,.,TRBV29-1
CASSLWGPSYEQYF,TGTGCCAGCAGTTTGTGGGGCCCTTCCTACGAGCAGTACTTC,TRBJ2-7,.,.,TRBV27
CASSWGTGEEGYTF,TGTGCCAGCAGCTGGGGGACAGGGGAAGAAGGCTACACCTTC,TRBJ1-2,TRBD1,.,TRBV7-9
CASSNPGQANTEAFF,TGTGCCAGCTCGAACCCCGGACAGGCTAACACTGAAGCTTTCTTT,TRBJ1-1,TRBD1,.,TRBV27
CASSVQGRSNQPQHF,TGTGCCAGCAGTGTTCAAGGCAGGAGCAATCAGCCCCAGCATTTT,TRBJ1-5,.,.,TRBV2
CASSRELDRTYEQYF,TGCGCCAGCAGCCGCGAACTAGATAGGACCTACGAGCAGTACTTC,TRBJ2-7,.,.,TRBV5-1
CASSPTQNEKLFF,TGTGCCAGCTCACCCACGCAGAACGAAAAACTGTTTTTT,TRBJ1-4,.,.,TRBV18
CASILLPGEGDSPLHF,TGTGCCAGCATCTTACTCCCCGGGGAGGGCGATTCACCCCTCCACTTT,TRBJ1-6,.,few,TRBV11-3
CASSQAGGSTDTQYF,TGTGCCAGCAGCCAAGCCGGGGGATCCACAGATACGCAGTATTTT,TRBJ2-3,.,.,TRBV5-4
CASSRGQESTEAFF,TGTGCCAGCAGCCGAGGACAGGAGAGCACTGAAGCTTTCTTT,TRBJ1-1,TRBD1,few,TRBV6-6
CASSPDGGRAHEQYF,TGTGCCAGCAGCCCTGACGGCGGGAGAGCCCACGAGCAGTACTTC,TRBJ2-7,TRBD2,many,TRBV7-2
CATSRAVWREGTEAFF,TGTGCCACCAGCAGAGCAGTGTGGAGGGAAGGAACTGAAGCTTTCTTT,TRBJ1-1,.,.,TRBV15
CSASLPGEQYF,TGCAGTGCTAGTCTCCCCGGCGAGCAGTACTTC,TRBJ2-7,.,.,TRBV20-1
CASRRGREKLFF,TGTGCCAGCCGCAGGGGGCGGGAAAAACTGTTTTTT,TRBJ1-4,TRBD1,.,TRBV12-3/TRBV12-4
CASSHGGMNTDTQYF,TGTGCCAGCTCACACGGGGGGATGAACACAGATACGCAGTATTTT,TRBJ2-3,TRBD2,.,TRBV18
CASSLVGQGMNTEAFF,TGCGCCAGCAGCTTGGTAGGACAGGGGATGAACACTGAAGCTTTCTTT,TRBJ1-1,TRBD1,.,TRBV5-1
CASSRGTALGGYTF,TGTGCCAGCAGCCGTGGGACAGCTCTGGGTGGCTACACCTTC,TRBJ1-2,TRBD1,.,TRBV5-6
CASSGGGNSNQPQHF,TGTGCCAGCAGTGGGGGAGGAAATAGCAATCAGCCCCAGCATTTT,TRBJ1-5,.,once,TRBV9
CASTTDRVGNQPQHF,TGTGCCAGCACCACGGACAGGGTGGGCAATCAGCCCCAGCATTTT,TRBJ1-5,TRBD1,once,TRBV2
CASTKAGVSGANVLTF,TGTGCCAGCACTAAGGCAGGGGTGTCTGGGGCCAACGTCCTGACTTTC,TRBJ2-6,.,once,TRBV28
CASSHIRSGSTGELFF,TGTGCCAGCAGCCACATACGGAGCGGGAGCACCGGGGAGCTGTTTTTT,TRBJ2-2,TRBD2,.,TRBV14
CASSSPGGPGGYTF,TGTGCCAGCAGCTCCCCGGGGGGGCCGGGTGGCTACACCTTC,TRBJ1-2,.,.,TRBV5-4
CASSTSGTATYEQYF,TGTGCCAGTAGTACCTCCGGGACAGCCACCTACGAGCAGTACTTC,TRBJ2-7,TRBD1,.,TRBV19
CASSNGQPSTDTQYF,TGTGCCAGCAGCAACGGACAGCCTAGCACAGATACGCAGTATTTT,TRBJ2-3,.,.,TRBV5-5
CASSLSGGSNQPQHF,TGTGCCAGCAGTTTATCCGGGGGGAGCAATCAGCCCCAGCATTTT,TRBJ1-5,.,.,TRBV27